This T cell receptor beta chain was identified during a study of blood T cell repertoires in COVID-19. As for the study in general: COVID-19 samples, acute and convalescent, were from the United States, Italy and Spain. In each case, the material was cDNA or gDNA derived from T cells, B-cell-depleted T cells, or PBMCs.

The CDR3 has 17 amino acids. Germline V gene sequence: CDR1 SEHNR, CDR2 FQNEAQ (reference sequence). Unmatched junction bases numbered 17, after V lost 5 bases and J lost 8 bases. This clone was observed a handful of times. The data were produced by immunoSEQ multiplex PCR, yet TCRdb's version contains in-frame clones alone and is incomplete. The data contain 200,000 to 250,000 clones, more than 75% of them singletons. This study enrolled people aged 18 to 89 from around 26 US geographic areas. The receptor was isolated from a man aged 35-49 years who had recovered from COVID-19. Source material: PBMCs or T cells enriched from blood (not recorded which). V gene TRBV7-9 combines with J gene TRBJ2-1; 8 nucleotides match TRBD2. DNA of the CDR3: TGTGCCAGCAGCCACCCGAGCGGGGGCTGGAGGGATGATGAGCAGTTCTTC. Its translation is CASSHPSGGWRDDEQFF.